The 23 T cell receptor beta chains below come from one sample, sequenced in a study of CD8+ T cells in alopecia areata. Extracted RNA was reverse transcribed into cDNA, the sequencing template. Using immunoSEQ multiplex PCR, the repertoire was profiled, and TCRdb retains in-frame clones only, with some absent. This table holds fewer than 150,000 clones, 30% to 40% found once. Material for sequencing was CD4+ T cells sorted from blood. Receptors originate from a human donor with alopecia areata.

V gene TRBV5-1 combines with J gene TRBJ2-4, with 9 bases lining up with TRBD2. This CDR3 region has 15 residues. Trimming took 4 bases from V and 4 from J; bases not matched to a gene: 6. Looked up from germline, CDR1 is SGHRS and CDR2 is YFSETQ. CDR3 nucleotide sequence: TGCGCCAGCAGCAAGACTAGCGGTGGGAAAAACATTCAGTACTTC. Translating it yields CASSKTSGGKNIQYF.

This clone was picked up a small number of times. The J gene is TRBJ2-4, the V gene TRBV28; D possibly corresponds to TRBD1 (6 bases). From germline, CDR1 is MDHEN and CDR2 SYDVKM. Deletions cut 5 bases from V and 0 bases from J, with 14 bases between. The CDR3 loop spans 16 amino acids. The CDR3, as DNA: TGTGCCAGCAGTCCCCGACAGGTCATAGCCAAAAACATTCAGTACTTC. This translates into CASSPRQVIAKNIQYF.

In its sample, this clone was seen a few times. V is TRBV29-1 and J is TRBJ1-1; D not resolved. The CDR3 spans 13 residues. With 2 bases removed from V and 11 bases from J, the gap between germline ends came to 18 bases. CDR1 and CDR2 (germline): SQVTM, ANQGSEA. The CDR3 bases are TGCAGCGTTGAAATTTCCGGCCCGCCGGGCGCTTTCTTT. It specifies CSVEISGPPGAFF.

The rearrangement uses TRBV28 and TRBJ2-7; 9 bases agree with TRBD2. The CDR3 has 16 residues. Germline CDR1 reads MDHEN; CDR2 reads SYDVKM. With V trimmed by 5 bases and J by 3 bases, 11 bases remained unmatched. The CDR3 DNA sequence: TGTGCCAGCAGTCCGCATAGCGGGGGCGATCTCTACGAGCAGTACTTC. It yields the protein CASSPHSGGDLYEQYF.

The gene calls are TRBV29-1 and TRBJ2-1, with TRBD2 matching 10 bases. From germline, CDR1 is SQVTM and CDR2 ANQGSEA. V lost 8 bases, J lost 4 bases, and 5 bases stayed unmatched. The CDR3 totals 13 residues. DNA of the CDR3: TGCAGCCAAGCGGGGGGGCCATACAATGAGCAGTTCTTC. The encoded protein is CSQAGGPYNEQFF.

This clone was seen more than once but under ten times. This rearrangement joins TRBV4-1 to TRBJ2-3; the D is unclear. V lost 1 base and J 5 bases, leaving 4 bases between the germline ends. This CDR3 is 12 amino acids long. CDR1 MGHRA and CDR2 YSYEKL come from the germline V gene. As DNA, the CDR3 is TGCGCCAGCAGCCAAGTGTTAGATACGCAGTATTTT. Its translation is CASSQVLDTQYF.

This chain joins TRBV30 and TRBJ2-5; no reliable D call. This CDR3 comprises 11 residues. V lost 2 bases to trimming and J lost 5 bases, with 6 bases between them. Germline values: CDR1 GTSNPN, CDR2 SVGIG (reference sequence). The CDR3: CAWSKPETQYF. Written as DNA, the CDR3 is TGTGCCTGGAGTAAACCGGAGACCCAGTACTTC.

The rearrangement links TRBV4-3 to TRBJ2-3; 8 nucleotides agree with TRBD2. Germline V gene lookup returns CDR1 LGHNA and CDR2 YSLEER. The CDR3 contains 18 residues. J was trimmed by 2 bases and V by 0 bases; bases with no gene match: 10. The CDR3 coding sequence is TGCGCCAGCAGCCAAGATGGGGCGGCTAGCGGGTTCACAGATACGCAGTATTTT. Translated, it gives CASSQDGAASGFTDTQYF.

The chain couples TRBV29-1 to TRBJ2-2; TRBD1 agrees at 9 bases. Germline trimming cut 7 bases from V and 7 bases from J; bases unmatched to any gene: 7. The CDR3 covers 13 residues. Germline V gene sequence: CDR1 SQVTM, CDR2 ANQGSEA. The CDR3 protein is CSGRGQGGGELFF. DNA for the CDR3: TGCAGCGGCCGGGGACAGGGAGGCGGGGAGCTGTTTTTT.

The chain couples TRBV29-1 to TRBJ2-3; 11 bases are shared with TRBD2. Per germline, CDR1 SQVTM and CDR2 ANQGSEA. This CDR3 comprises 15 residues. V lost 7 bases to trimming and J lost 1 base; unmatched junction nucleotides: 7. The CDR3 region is CSATGLAGRTDTQYF. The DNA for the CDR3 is TGCAGCGCCACCGGACTAGCGGGCCGCACAGATACGCAGTATTTT.

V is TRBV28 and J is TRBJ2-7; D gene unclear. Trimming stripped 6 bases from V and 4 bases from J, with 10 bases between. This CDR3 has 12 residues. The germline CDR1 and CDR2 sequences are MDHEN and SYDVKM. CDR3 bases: TGTGCCAGCAGCGGACGGGTTTACGAGCAGTACTTC. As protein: CASSGRVYEQYF.

CDR3 in DNA: TGCAGCGTTTTAGGTCTAGCGGGAGGAAGCGAGCAGTACTTC. This encodes CSVLGLAGGSEQYF. This chain links TRBV29-1 with TRBJ2-7; 11 nucleotides line up with TRBD2. The V segment lost 5 bases and the J segment 6 bases; nucleotides outside the gene matches: 9. In germline, CDR1 is SQVTM, CDR2 ANQGSEA. The CDR3 length is 14 residues.

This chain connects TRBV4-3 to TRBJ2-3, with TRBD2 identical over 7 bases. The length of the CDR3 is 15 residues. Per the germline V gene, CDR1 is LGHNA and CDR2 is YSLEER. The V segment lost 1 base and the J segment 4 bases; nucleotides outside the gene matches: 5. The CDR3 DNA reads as TGCGCCAGCAGCCAAGTTGGCGGGAGAGCAGATACGCAGTATTTT. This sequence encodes CASSQVGGRADTQYF.

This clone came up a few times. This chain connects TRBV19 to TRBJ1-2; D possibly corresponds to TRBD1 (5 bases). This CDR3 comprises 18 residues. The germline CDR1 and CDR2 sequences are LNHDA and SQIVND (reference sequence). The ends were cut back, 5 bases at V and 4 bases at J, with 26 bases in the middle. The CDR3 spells CASSPSGRGRADPYGYTF. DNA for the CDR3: TGTGCCAGTAGTCCCTCGGGAAGGGGACGCGCCGATCCCTATGGCTACACCTTC.

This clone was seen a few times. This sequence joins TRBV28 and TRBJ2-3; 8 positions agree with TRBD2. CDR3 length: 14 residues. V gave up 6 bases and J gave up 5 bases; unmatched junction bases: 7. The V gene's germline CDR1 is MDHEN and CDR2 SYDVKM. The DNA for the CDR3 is TGTGCCAGCAGCCGGGGGGGAGGTGGAGATACGCAGTATTTT. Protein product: CASSRGGGGDTQYF.

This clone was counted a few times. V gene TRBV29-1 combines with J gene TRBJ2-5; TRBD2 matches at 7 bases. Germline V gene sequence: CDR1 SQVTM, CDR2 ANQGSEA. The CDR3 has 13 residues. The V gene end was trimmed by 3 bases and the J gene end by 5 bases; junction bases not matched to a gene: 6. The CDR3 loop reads CSVEVGRLETQYF. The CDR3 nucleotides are TGCAGCGTTGAGGTCGGGAGGTTGGAGACCCAGTACTTC.

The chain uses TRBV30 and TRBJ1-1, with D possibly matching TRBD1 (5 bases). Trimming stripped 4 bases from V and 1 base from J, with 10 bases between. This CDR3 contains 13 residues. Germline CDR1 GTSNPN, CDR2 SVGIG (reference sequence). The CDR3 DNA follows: TGTGCCTGGACGCGGGGGACGAACACTGAAGCTTTCTTT. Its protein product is CAWTRGTNTEAFF.

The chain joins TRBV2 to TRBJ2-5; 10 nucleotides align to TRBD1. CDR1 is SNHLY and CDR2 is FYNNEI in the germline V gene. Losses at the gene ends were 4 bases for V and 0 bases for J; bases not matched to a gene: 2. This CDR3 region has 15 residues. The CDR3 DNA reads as TGTGCCAGCAGTGCGGACAGGGGGTACCAAGAGACCCAGTACTTC. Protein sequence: CASSADRGYQETQYF.

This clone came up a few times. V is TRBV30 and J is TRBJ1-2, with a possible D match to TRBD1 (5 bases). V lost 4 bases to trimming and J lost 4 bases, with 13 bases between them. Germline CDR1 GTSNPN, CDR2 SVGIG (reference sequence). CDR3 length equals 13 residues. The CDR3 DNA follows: TGTGCCTGGACAACAGGACGGGCCTATGGCTACACCTTC. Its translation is CAWTTGRAYGYTF.

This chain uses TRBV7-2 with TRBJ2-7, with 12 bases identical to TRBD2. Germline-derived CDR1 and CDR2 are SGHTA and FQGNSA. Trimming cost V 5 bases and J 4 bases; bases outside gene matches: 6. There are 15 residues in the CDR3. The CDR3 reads CASSPSGGAGYEQYF. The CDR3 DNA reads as TGTGCCAGCAGCCCTAGCGGGGGGGCCGGGTACGAGCAGTACTTC. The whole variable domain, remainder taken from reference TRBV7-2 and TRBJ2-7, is GAGVSQSPSNKVTEKGKDVELRCDPISGHTALYWYRQSLGQGLEFLIYFQGNSAPDKSGLPSDRFSAERTGGSVSTLTIQRTQQEDSAVYLCASSPSGGAGYEQYFGPGTRLTVT.

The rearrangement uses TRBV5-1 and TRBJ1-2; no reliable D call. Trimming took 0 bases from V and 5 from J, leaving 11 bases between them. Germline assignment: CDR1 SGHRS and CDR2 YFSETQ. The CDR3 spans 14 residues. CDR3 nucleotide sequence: TGCGCCAGCAGCTTGGGCGATTCGGGGTATGGCTACACCTTC. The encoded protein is CASSLGDSGYGYTF. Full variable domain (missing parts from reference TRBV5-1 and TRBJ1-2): KAGVTQTPRYLIKTRGQQVTLSCSPISGHRSVSWYQQTPGQGLQFLFEYFSETQRNKGNFPGRFSGRQFSNSRSEMNVSTLELGDSALYLCASSLGDSGYGYTFGSGTRLTVV.

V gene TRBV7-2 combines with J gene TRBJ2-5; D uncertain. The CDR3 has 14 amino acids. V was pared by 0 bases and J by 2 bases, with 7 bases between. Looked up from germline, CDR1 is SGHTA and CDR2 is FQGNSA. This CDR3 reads CASSLAGPQETQYF. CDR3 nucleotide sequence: TGTGCCAGCAGCTTAGCCGGGCCTCAAGAGACCCAGTACTTC. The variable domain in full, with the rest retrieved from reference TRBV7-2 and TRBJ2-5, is GAGVSQSPSNKVTEKGKDVELRCDPISGHTALYWYRQSLGQGLEFLIYFQGNSAPDKSGLPSDRFSAERTGGSVSTLTIQRTQQEDSAVYLCASSLAGPQETQYFGPGTRLLVL.

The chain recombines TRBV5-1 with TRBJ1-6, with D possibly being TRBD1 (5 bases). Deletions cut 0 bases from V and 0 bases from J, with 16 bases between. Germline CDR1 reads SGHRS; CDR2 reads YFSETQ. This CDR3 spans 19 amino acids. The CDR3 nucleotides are TGCGCCAGCAGCTTGGTTCCCGCCTTGGGGGGCTCCTATAATTCACCCCTCCACTTT. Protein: CASSLVPALGGSYNSPLHF. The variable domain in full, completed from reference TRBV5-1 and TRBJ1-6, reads KAGVTQTPRYLIKTRGQQVTLSCSPISGHRSVSWYQQTPGQGLQFLFEYFSETQRNKGNFPGRFSGRQFSNSRSEMNVSTLELGDSALYLCASSLVPALGGSYNSPLHFGNGTRLTVT.